This T cell receptor (beta chain) was obtained from a study of blood T cell repertoires in COVID-19. As originally analysed: From reference gene primer amplification, estimates of nucleated cell counts were derived. TCRdb's table, derived via immunoSEQ multiplex PCR, lists solely in-frame clones and lacks some. Clone size and the V and J calls come from that table; the DNA yielded D and trimming. Of more than 300,000 clones listed, 90% are singletons. The germline V gene encodes CDR1 SSHAT and CDR2 FNYEAQ (reference sequence). The CDR3 length is 16 residues. The ends were cut back, 1 base at V and 3 bases at J, with 15 bases in the middle. Allocation to cohorts depended on clinical history reported by the participants. Exposed study participants had met a COVID-19 case within 2 weeks before entry.

Sequencing was performed on PBMCs or T cells enriched from blood (not recorded which). The sequence came from a young woman who had been exposed to COVID-19. The chain carries TRBV7-7 and TRBJ2-5; D is possibly TRBD1 (5 bases). This CDR3 reads CASSLGGSGGKETQYF. The CDR3 DNA follows: TGTGCCAGCAGCTTAGGGGGCTCCGGCGGTAAAGAGACCCAGTACTTC.